The clone carrying this T cell receptor beta chain was seen ten or more times. The CDR3 spans 14 residues. J was trimmed by 1 base and V by 9 bases; bases with no gene match: 6. The data were obtained in a study of blood T cells in healthy people across ages. Next came a second PCR, run for about 6 to 11 cycles, which used a sample-barcoded 5' primer along with a J-beta primer mix. A 12-random-nucleotide template-switch adaptor tagged each cDNA molecule. TCRdb fed the 5' RACE reads into MiXCR, producing one record per CDR3 protein. The data hold some 640,000 distinct CDR3 sequences, with about 30% observed a single time. Each sample yielded at least 7 million isolated PBMCs.

Sequenced: blood. The chain couples TRBV12-3 or TRBV12-4 to TRBJ2-3; 8 bases agree with TRBD2. This TCR derives from a woman of 80 years or more in good health. CDR3 DNA: TGTGCCAGTACTTATAGCGGGGGCACAGATACGCAGTATTTT. Translated: CASTYSGGTDTQYF.